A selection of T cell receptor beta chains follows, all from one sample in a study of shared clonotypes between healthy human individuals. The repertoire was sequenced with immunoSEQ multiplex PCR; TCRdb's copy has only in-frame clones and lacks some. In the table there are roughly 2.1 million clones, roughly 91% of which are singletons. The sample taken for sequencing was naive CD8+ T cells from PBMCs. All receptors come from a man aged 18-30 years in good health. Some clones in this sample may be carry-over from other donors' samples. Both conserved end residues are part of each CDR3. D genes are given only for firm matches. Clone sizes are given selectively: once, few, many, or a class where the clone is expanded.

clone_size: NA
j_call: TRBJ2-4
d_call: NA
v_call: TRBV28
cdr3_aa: CASSSYRAIAKNIQYF
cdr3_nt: TGTGCCAGCAGTTCTTACAGGGCAATAGCCAAAAACATTCAGTACTTC

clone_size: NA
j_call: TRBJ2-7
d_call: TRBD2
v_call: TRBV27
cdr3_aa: CASSHGLAGAYEQYF
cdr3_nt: TGTGCCAGCAGTCACGGACTAGCGGGAGCCTACGAGCAGTACTTC

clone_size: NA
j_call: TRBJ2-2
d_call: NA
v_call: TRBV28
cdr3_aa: CASSTTVHPGELFF
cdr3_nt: TGTGCCAGCAGTACAACGGTTCATCCCGGGGAGCTGTTTTTT

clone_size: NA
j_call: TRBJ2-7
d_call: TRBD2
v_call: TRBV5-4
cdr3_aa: CASSLTGGPSPDYEQYF
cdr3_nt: TGTGCCAGCAGCTTGACGGGAGGGCCCTCTCCGGACTACGAGCAGTACTTC

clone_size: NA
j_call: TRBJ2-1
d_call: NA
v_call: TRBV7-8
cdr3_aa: CASSARVYGVPYNEQFF
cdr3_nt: TGTGCCAGCAGCGCCCGGGTTTACGGGGTCCCCTACAATGAGCAGTTCTTC

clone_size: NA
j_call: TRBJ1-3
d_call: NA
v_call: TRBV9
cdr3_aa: CASSVGTAGNTIYF
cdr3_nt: TGTGCCAGCAGCGTAGGGACTGCTGGAAACACCATATATTTT

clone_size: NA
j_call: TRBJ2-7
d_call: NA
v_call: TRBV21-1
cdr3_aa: CASSKRQGNYEQYF
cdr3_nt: TGTGCCAGCAGCAAACGGCAGGGTAATTACGAGCAGTACTTC

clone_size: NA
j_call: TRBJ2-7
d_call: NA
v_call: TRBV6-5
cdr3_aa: CACSYLRGVNEQYF
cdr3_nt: TGTGCCTGCAGTTACCTGAGGGGGGTCAACGAGCAGTACTTC

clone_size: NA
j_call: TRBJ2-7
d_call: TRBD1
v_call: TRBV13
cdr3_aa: CASSSGTGAYEQYF
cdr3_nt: TGTGCCAGCAGCTCCGGGACAGGGGCCTACGAGCAGTACTTC

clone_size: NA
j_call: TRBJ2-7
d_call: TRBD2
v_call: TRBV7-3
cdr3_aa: CASSLTGEGSEQYF
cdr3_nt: TGTGCCAGCAGCTTAACCGGGGAGGGGTCCGAGCAGTACTTC

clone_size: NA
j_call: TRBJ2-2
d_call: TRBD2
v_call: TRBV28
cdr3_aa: CASRPGGPGTGELFF
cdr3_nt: TGTGCCAGCAGGCCGGGAGGGCCGGGCACCGGGGAGCTGTTTTTT

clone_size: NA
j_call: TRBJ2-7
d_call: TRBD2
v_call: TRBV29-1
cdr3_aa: CSVSRRGDEQYF
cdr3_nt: TGCAGCGTGAGTCGACGGGGGGACGAGCAGTACTTC

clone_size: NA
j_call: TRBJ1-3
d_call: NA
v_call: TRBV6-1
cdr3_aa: CASRDRLSGNTIYF
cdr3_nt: TGTGCCAGCAGGGATCGGCTATCAGGAAACACCATATATTTT

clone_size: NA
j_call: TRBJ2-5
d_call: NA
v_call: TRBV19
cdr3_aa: CASSIWAEETQYF
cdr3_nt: TGTGCCAGTAGTATTTGGGCAGAAGAGACCCAGTACTTC

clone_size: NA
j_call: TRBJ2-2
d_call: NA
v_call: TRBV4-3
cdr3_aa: CASSQDPGLELFF
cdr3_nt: TGCGCCAGCAGCCAAGACCCGGGCTTGGAGCTGTTTTTT

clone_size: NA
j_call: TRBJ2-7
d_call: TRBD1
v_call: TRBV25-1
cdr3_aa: CASTDRLSSGEQYF
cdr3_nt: TGTGCCAGTACGGACAGGCTCTCCTCGGGGGAGCAGTACTTC

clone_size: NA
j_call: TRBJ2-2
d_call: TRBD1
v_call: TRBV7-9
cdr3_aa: CASSWDRKKITGELFF
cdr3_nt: TGTGCCAGCAGCTGGGACAGGAAGAAGATCACCGGGGAGCTGTTTTTT

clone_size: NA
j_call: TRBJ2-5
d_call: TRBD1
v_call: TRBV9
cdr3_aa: CASSVDGDRRETQYF
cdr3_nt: TGTGCCAGCAGCGTAGACGGGGACAGGAGAGAGACCCAGTACTTC

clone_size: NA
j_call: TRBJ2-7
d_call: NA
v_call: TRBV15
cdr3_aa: CATSRARGYEQYF
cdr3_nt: TGTGCCACCAGCAGAGCCCGGGGGTACGAGCAGTACTTC

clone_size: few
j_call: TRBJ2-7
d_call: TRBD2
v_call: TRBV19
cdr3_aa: CASSPGLAGAHEQYF
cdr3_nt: TGTGCCAGTAGTCCCGGACTAGCGGGAGCTCACGAGCAGTACTTC

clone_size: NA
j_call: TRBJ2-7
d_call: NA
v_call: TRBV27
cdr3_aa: CASSLDRSYEQYF
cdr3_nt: TGTGCCAGCAGTTTAGATAGGTCCTACGAGCAGTACTTC

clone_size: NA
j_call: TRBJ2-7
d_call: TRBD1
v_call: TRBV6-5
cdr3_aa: CASSLRQGSSYEQYF
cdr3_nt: TGTGCCAGCAGCCTGAGACAGGGCTCTTCCTACGAGCAGTACTTC

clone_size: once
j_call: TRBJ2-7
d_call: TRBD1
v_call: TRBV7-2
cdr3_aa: CASSVTLNRGSSEQYF
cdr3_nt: TGTGCCAGCAGCGTGACCTTGAACAGGGGGTCGTCCGAGCAGTACTTC

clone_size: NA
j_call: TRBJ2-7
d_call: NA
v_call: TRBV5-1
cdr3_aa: CASSLDSFLYEQYF
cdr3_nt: TGCGCCAGCAGCTTGGACAGTTTCCTCTACGAGCAGTACTTC

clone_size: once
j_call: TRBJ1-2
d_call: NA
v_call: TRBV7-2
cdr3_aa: CASRGTGDNYGYTF
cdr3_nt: TGTGCCAGCAGGGGGACCGGGGATAACTATGGCTACACCTTC

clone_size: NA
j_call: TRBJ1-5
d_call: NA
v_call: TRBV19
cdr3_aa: CASSIRDPNQPQHF
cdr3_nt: TGTGCCAGTAGTATTCGGGACCCTAATCAGCCCCAGCATTTT

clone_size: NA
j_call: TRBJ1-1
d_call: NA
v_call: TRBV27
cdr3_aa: CASSLGTNTEAFF
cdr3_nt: TGTGCCAGCAGTCTAGGGACAAACACTGAAGCTTTCTTT

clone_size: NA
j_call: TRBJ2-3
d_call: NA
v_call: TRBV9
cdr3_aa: CASSAVTTDTQYF
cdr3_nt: TGTGCCAGCAGCGCCGTTACCACAGATACGCAGTATTTT

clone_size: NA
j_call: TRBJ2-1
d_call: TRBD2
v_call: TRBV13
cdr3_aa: CASSSHSGSVYNEQFF
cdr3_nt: TGTGCCAGCAGCTCCCATAGCGGGAGTGTCTACAATGAGCAGTTCTTC

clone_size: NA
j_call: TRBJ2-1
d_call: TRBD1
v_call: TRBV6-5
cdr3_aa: CASSRLIDRGNEQFF
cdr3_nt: TGTGCCAGCAGCCGACTTATCGACAGGGGCAATGAGCAGTTCTTC

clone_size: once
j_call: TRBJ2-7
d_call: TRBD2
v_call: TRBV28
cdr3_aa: CASRVRGSPSYEQYF
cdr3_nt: TGTGCCAGCAGAGTCCGCGGGAGCCCGTCCTACGAGCAGTACTTC

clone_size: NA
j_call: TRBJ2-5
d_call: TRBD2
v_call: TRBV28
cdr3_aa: CASSLERGVQETQYF
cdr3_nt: TGTGCCAGCAGTTTAGAGCGGGGGGTTCAAGAGACCCAGTACTTC

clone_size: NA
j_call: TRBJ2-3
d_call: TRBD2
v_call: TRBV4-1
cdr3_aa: CASSQAGLAGAADTQYF
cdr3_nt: TGCGCCAGCAGCCAAGCGGGATTAGCGGGAGCTGCAGATACGCAGTATTTT

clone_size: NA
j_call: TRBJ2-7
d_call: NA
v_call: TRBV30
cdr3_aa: CAWSAWESSYEQYF
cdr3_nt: TGTGCCTGGAGTGCATGGGAGAGCTCCTACGAGCAGTACTTC

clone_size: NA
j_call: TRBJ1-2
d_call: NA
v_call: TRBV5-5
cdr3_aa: CASSPQGFFDGYTF
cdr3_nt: TGTGCCAGCAGCCCACAAGGGTTTTTCGATGGCTACACCTTC

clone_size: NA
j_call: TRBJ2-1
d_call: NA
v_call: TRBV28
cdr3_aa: CASRVRGISYNEQFF
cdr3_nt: TGTGCCAGCCGTGTTCGGGGGATCTCCTACAATGAGCAGTTCTTC

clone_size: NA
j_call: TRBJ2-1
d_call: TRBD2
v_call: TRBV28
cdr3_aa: CASSLAGGLVFF
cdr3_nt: TGTGCCAGCAGTCTAGCGGGAGGGCTAGTGTTCTTC

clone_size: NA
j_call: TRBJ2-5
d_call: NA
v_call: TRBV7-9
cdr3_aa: CASSFGGPLQSQYF
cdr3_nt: TGTGCCAGCAGCTTTGGGGGCCCTTTACAGTCCCAGTACTTC

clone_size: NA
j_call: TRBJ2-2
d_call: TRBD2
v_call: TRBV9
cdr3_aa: CASSAAGAGVTGELFF
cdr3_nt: TGTGCCAGCAGCGCAGCGGGAGCGGGAGTTACCGGGGAGCTGTTTTTT

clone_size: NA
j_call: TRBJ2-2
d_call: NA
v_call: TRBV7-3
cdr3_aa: CASSELTLTGELFF
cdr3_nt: TGTGCCAGCAGCGAACTGACACTAACCGGGGAGCTGTTTTTT

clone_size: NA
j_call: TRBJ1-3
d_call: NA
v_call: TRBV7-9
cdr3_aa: CASSPLLPGNTIYF
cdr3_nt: TGTGCCAGCAGCCCTTTACTCCCGGGAAACACCATATATTTT

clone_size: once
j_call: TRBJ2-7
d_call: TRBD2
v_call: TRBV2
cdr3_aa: CASRGPLAGGTTWEQYF
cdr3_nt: TGTGCCAGCAGGGGACCCCTAGCGGGAGGAACGACGTGGGAGCAGTACTTC

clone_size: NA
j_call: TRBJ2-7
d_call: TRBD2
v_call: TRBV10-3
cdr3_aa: CAISEWASGNLEQYF
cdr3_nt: TGTGCCATCAGTGAGTGGGCTAGCGGGAACCTCGAGCAGTACTTC

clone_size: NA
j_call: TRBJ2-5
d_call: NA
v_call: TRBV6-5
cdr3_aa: CASSYMGGQETQYF
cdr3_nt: TGTGCCAGCAGTTACATGGGGGGACAAGAGACCCAGTACTTC

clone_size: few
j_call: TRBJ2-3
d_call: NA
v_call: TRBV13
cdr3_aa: CASSFQGSTDTQYF
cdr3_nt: TGTGCCAGCAGCTTTCAGGGGAGCACAGATACGCAGTATTTT

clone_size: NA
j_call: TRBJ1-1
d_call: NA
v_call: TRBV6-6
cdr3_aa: CASSYSSPNTEAFF
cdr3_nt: TGTGCCAGCAGTTACTCCTCCCCGAACACTGAAGCTTTCTTT

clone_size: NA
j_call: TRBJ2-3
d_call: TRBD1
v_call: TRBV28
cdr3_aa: CASRKTGGPDTQYF
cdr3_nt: TGTGCCAGCAGAAAGACAGGGGGTCCAGATACGCAGTATTTT

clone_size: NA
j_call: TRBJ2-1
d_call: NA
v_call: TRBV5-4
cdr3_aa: CASSLGTGPPGSYNEQFF
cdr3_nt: TGTGCCAGCAGCTTGGGGACTGGGCCCCCCGGCTCCTACAATGAGCAGTTCTTC

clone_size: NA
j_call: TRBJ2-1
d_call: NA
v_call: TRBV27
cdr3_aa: CASKGPNEQFF
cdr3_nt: TGTGCCAGCAAGGGGCCCAATGAGCAGTTCTTC

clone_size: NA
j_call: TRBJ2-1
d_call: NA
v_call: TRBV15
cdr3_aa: CATSIYVGSGVGNEQFF
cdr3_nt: TGTGCCACCAGCATATACGTTGGATCGGGAGTGGGCAATGAGCAGTTCTTC

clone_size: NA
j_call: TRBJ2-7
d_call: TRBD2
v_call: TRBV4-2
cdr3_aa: CASSQEEGLAGSYEQYF
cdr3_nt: TGTGCCAGCAGCCAAGAGGAGGGGCTAGCGGGTTCCTACGAGCAGTACTTC